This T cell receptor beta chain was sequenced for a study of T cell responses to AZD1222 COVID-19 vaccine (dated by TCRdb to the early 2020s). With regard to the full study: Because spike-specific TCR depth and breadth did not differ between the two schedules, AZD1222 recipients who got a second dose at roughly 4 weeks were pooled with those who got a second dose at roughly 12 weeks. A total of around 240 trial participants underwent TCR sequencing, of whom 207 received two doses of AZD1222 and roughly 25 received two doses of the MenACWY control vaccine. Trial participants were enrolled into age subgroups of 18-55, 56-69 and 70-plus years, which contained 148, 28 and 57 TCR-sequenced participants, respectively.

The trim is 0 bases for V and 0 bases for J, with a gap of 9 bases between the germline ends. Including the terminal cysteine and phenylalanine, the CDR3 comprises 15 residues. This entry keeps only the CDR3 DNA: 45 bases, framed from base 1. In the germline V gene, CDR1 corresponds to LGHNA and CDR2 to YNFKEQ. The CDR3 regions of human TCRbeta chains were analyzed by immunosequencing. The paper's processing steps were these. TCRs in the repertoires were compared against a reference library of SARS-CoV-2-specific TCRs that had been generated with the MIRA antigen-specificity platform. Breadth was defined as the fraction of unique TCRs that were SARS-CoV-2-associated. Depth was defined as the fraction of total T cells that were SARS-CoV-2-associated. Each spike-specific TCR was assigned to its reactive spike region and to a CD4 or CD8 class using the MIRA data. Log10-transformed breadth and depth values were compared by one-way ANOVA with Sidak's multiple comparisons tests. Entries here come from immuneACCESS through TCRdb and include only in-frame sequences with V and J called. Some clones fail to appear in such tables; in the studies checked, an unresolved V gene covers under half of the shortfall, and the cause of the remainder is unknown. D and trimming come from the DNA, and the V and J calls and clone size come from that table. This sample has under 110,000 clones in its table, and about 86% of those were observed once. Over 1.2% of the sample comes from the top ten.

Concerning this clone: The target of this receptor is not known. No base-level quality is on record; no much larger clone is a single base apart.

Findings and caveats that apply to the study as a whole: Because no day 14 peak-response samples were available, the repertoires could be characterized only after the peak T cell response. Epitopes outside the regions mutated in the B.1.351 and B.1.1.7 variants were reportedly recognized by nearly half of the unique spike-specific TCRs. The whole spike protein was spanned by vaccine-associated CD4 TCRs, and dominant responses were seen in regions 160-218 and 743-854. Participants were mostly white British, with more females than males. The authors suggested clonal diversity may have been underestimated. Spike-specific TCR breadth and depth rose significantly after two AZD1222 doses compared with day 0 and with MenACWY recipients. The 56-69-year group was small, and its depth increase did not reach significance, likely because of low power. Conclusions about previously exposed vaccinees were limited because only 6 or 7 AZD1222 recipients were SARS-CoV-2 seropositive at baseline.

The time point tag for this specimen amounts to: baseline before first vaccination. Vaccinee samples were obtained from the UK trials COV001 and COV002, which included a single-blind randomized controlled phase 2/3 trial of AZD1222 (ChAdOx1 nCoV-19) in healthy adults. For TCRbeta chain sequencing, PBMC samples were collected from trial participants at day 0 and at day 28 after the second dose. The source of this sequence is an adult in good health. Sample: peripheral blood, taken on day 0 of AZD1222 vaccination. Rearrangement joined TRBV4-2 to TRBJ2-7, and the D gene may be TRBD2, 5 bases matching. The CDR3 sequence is CASSQESAGSYEQYF. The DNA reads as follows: TGTGCCAGCAGCCAAGAAAGCGCGGGCTCCTACGAGCAGTACTTC.